This TCR beta chain was recovered during a study of blood T cell repertoires in COVID-19. At the level of the study: T cells, B-cell-depleted T cells, or PBMCs supplied cDNA or gDNA.

Sequenced by immunoSEQ multiplex PCR; TCRdb stores in-frame clones only, minus some. The sample yields around 360,000 clones, over 75% seen once. The length of the CDR3 is 14 residues. V gave up 6 bases and J gave up 2 bases, with 13 bases separating them. Germline CDR1 is MDHEN and CDR2 is SYDVKM. The clonotype was recovered from a woman in her 30s with COVID-19, enrolled during active disease. This chain connects TRBV28 to TRBJ2-5; D is possibly TRBD2 (5 bases). The sample consisted of peripheral blood. CDR3 bases: TGTGCCAGCAGGAGGGAAAGAGTACAAGAGACCCAGTACTTC. The encoded protein is CASRRERVQETQYF. The full variable domain, completed using reference TRBV28 and TRBJ2-5, is DVKVTQSSRYLVKRTGEKVFLECVQDMDHENMFWYRQDPGLGLRLIYFSYDVKMKEKGDIPEGYSVSREKKERFSLILESASTNQTSMYLCASRRERVQETQYFGPGTRLLVL.